This is a list of T cell receptor beta chains from one sample in a study of neurological immune-mediated disorders. From the 5' RACE reads, TCRdb called clonotypes with MiXCR, one entry per CDR3 protein. The data hold some 41,000 distinct CDR3 sequences, with around 15% observed a single time. The sample taken for sequencing was CD4+ T cells from blood. The receptors shown here come from a woman in her sixties or seventies with HTLV-1-associated myelopathy (HAM/TSP). The CDR3 runs from the conserved cysteine through the conserved F or W. The D gene is left open where the match is weak. A row's size may be missing; if present it is once, few, many or a size class.

D gene	J gene	V gene	clone size	CDR3 DNA	CDR3 protein
NA	TRBJ1-6	TRBV4-1	many	TGCGCCAGCAGCCAAGGTTACGGCAGCTCCTATAATTCACCCCTCCACTTT	CASSQGYGSSYNSPLHF
NA	TRBJ1-3	TRBV5-1	many	TGCGCCAGCAGCCCGGGACAAAATGGAAACACCATATATTTT	CASSPGQNGNTIYF
NA	TRBJ1-3	TRBV20-1	many	TGCAGTGCTACCACAGGGACGTCTGGAAACACCATATATTTT	CSATTGTSGNTIYF
TRBD2	TRBJ2-1	TRBV6-1	many	TGTGCCAGCAGTAGAGCGGGGGGATACAATGAGCAGTTCTTC	CASSRAGGYNEQFF
NA	TRBJ1-6	TRBV15	many	TGTGCCACCAGCAGAGAAGAGGGAGGACATAATTCACCCCTCCACTTT	CATSREEGGHNSPLHF
NA	TRBJ2-5	TRBV5-1	many	TGCGCCAGCAGCCCGATTGACCGCGGGGAGACCCAGTACTTC	CASSPIDRGETQYF
NA	TRBJ1-3	TRBV10-3	NA	TGTGCCATCGTGGGGGGCGATACCATATATTTT	CAIVGGDTIYF
NA	TRBJ2-3	TRBV7-9	many	TGTGCCAGCAGCTTAGCGCTGGGTCCGTCCACAGATACGCAGTATTTT	CASSLALGPSTDTQYF
TRBD2	TRBJ2-7	TRBV20-1	many	TGCAGTGCCCCCCTCGGGGGGAGGGAGCAGTACTTC	CSAPLGGREQYF
NA	TRBJ1-2	TRBV9	many	TGTGCCAGCAGCGTAAGTCCCTATAGGTCGAGAGGGAAGTCTGGCTACACCTTC	CASSVSPYRSRGKSGYTF
TRBD2	TRBJ2-3	TRBV5-1	few	TGCGCCAGCAGCGGGGGACTAGCGGGACCAGATACGCAGTATTTT	CASSGGLAGPDTQYF
TRBD1	TRBJ2-2	TRBV10-2	many	TGCGCCAGCAGGGAAACAGGGGAAAACACCGGGGAGCTGTTTTTT	CASRETGENTGELFF
TRBD1	TRBJ2-7	TRBV2	many	TGTGCCAGCAGGAAAGACAGGGGCGAGCAGTACTTC	CASRKDRGEQYF
NA	TRBJ1-1	TRBV5-1	many	TGCGCCACCGACCGAATGGGGGTCATCACTGAAGCTTTCTTT	CATDRMGVITEAFF
TRBD1	TRBJ1-2	TRBV20-1	many	TGCAGTGCTAGAGTTTTCGAACAGGGGAGTATTTCCTATGGCTACACCTTC	CSARVFEQGSISYGYTF
NA	TRBJ2-3	TRBV20-1	many	TGCAGTGTTTCCCTAGCAGATACGCAGTATTTT	CSVSLADTQYF
NA	TRBJ1-1	TRBV18	many	TGTGCCAGCTCACCATTTAGGGACGGATTTCAAAGGACTGAAGCTTTCTTT	CASSPFRDGFQRTEAFF
NA	TRBJ2-7	TRBV20-1	many	TGCAGTGCTAACCGAGGAGGATCCTACGAGCAGTACTTC	CSANRGGSYEQYF
TRBD1	TRBJ1-1	TRBV29-1	many	TGCAGCGCGACTACAGGGGGCCACGGGGCTTTCTTT	CSATTGGHGAFF